These T cell receptor beta chains were read from a single sample in a study of blood T cell repertoires in COVID-19. The protocol was immunoSEQ multiplex PCR, while the TCRdb copy is restricted to in-frame clones and leaves out a portion. Among 200,000 to 300,000 clones, approximately 84% were seen once, and the ten largest hold 3%. What was sequenced was peripheral blood. The receptors stem from a woman younger than 45 who had recovered from COVID-19. CDR3s include the opening cysteine and the closing phenylalanine or tryptophan. The D gene is left open where the match is weak. Not every row has a clone size; where given, it reads once, few, many or a size class.

j_gene,v_gene,d_gene,abundance,CDR3nt,CDR3aa
TRBJ2-7,TRBV30,TRBD2,NA,TGTGCCTGGAGTGAGGCGGGGGACGAGCAGTACTTC,CAWSEAGDEQYF
TRBJ2-3,TRBV2,NA,few,TGTGCCAGCAGTCCGACGCAGGGCACAGATACGCAGTATTTT,CASSPTQGTDTQYF
TRBJ2-1,TRBV24-1,TRBD1,few,TGTGCCACCAGTGACACAGGGGGCTCCTACAATGAGCAGTTCTTC,CATSDTGGSYNEQFF
TRBJ2-5,TRBV4-1,NA,NA,TGCGCCAGCAGCCAAGCTTACAGGGTCGCGGAGACCCAGTACTTC,CASSQAYRVAETQYF
TRBJ2-7,TRBV2,NA,NA,TGTGCCAGCAGCCTTCTCCGACTAGAGAGCGAGCAGTACTTC,CASSLLRLESEQYF
TRBJ2-7,TRBV21-1,NA,NA,TGTGCCAGCCCCTTCAGGGGCCCCTTCTCCTACGAGCAGTACTTC,CASPFRGPFSYEQYF
TRBJ1-1,TRBV3-1/TRBV3-2,NA,NA,TGTGCCAGCAGCCAAGTAAGGGGAGGGAACACTGAAGCTTTCTTT,CASSQVRGGNTEAFF
TRBJ1-2,TRBV4-1,NA,once,TGCGCCAGCAGCCAAGTCGACTCTAACTATGGCTACACCTTC,CASSQVDSNYGYTF
TRBJ1-1,TRBV11-2,NA,NA,TGTGCCAGCAGCCTCCCGGGGGTGGGACCCACTGAAGCTTTCTTT,CASSLPGVGPTEAFF
TRBJ1-2,TRBV5-1,NA,NA,TGCGCCAGCAGCTTGGGACAGTCTAACTATGGCTACACCTTC,CASSLGQSNYGYTF
TRBJ2-3,TRBV29-1,NA,NA,TGCAGCGTTGGATTTGGGGGCAGGGGTTCGGATACGCAGTATTTT,CSVGFGGRGSDTQYF
TRBJ1-1,TRBV5-1,NA,NA,TGCGCCAGCAGCTTGGCGGGGGGAACTCGTGAAGCTTTCTTT,CASSLAGGTREAFF
TRBJ2-5,TRBV7-2,TRBD2,NA,TGTGCCAGCAGCTTAGTGAGCGGGGGGGCCGCCGAGACCCAGTACTTC,CASSLVSGGAAETQYF
TRBJ2-2,TRBV5-1,TRBD1,NA,TGCGCCAGCAGTGTGGGCAGGGGGCCGGGTAGCACCGGGGAGCTGTTTTTT,CASSVGRGPGSTGELFF
TRBJ2-3,TRBV10-3,TRBD2,NA,TGTGCCATCAGTGAGGAGACTAGCGGGGTGGGCACAGATACGCAGTATTTT,CAISEETSGVGTDTQYF
TRBJ1-4,TRBV2,NA,NA,TGTGCCAGCAGTGAAGGTCTGGGGGCGAGAGCAACTAATGAAAAACTGTTTTTT,CASSEGLGARATNEKLFF
TRBJ1-1,TRBV12-3/TRBV12-4,NA,NA,TGTGCCAGCAGTTTCTCCCCGAACACTGAAGCTTTCTTT,CASSFSPNTEAFF
TRBJ2-5,TRBV6-1,NA,NA,TGTGCCAGCAGTGTTCTCCCTAGCATATCCCGGGATCAAGAGACCCAGTACTTC,CASSVLPSISRDQETQYF
TRBJ2-2,TRBV29-1,NA,once,TGCAGCGCACACCGGGAGATCACCGGGGAGCTGTTTTTT,CSAHREITGELFF
TRBJ2-5,TRBV18,TRBD2,NA,TGTGCCAGCTCACCTCCACTAGCGTCGGGGGAGACCCAGTACTTC,CASSPPLASGETQYF
TRBJ2-2,TRBV7-3,TRBD2,NA,TGTGCCAGCAGCTTGGGACTAGGGGGGAGATCGGCCGGGGAGCTGTTTTTT,CASSLGLGGRSAGELFF
TRBJ2-1,TRBV9,TRBD2,NA,TGTGCCAGCAGCGTACAAAGCGGGGGGGCCGTTGAGCAGTTCTTC,CASSVQSGGAVEQFF
TRBJ2-7,TRBV20-1,NA,once,TGCAGTGCTAGTAACTCGGACAGAAACGGCTACGAGCAGTACTTC,CSASNSDRNGYEQYF
TRBJ1-6,TRBV18,TRBD1,once,TGTGCCAGCTCGGATTCGGCGGGGACAGGGGCTAATTCACCCCTCCACTTT,CASSDSAGTGANSPLHF
TRBJ2-6,TRBV2,TRBD1,NA,TGTGCCAGCAGTGAAACGACAGGGGGGTCTGGGGCCAACGTCCTGACTTTC,CASSETTGGSGANVLTF
TRBJ2-7,TRBV6-5,NA,NA,TGTGCCAGCAGTTTGGGGGCGAGCTCCTACGAGCAGTACTTC,CASSLGASSYEQYF
TRBJ1-1,TRBV5-1,TRBD1,NA,TGCGCCAGCAGCTTGGGACAGACAGGGGTCGGTGGTGAAGCTTTCTTT,CASSLGQTGVGGEAFF
TRBJ1-1,TRBV7-9,TRBD1,once,TGTGCCGGACAGGGTAACACTGAAGCTTTCTTT,CAGQGNTEAFF